This TCR beta chain was observed in a study of cytomegalovirus exposure and HLA in healthy donors. With 60 Vbeta and 13 Jbeta primers, the PCR was carried out. This table comes from immunoSEQ multiplex PCR, and its TCRdb copy is limited to in-frame clones, with some not included. In the table there are approximately 180,000 clones, roughly 80% of which are singletons. General study findings and limits: Later, an analysis found that common viral pathogens appeared to be linked with several of the most significant clusters.

Between the trimmed V and J ends, which lost 4 bases and 0 bases, there was a span of 7 bases. The CDR3 is made up of 13 amino acids. The V gene's germline CDR1 is MNHEY and CDR2 SMNVEV (reference sequence). Note on this clone: As yet, its antigen is unknown.

The chain joins TRBV27 to TRBJ2-7; possibly TRBD1 for D (5 bases). Specimen: PBMCs. The clonotype comes from a man between 18 and 29 years old in good health and CMV-seronegative. The CDR3 nucleotides read TGTGCCAGCAGTTCGACAGTCTCCTACGAGCAGTACTTC. Its translation: CASSSTVSYEQYF.